The T cell receptor (beta chain) described here comes from a study of T cell repertoires in aging, cancer and after chemotherapy. Study summary: Approximately 9.6 million TCR reads were in the whole dataset.

Note on this clonotype: Its antigen remains unknown.

The V end was cut by 2 bases, the J end by 2 bases, with 17 bases between. Per the germline V gene, CDR1 is SGHNT and CDR2 is YYREEE (reference sequence). The CDR3 has 17 residues. TCR beta rearrangements were amplified from peripheral blood genomic DNA. A mixed TRB-A/B primer pool amplified rearranged TRB by multiplex touch-down PCR. TCRdb itself ran the multiplex PCR reads through MiXCR, one entry per CDR3 protein. The data contain more than 9,000 distinct CDR3 sequences, approximately 38% of them seen just once; the ten biggest clones take up 8.2%. The study, taken as a whole, reports: In each cancer cohort, median generation probability increased across chemotherapy, suggesting thymic output rebounded.

Sequencing was performed on blood. The source is a human donor in good health. The J gene is TRBJ2-1, the V gene TRBV5-4; D may be TRBD2 (6 bases). The CDR3: CASSFKVTSSTYNEQFF. The DNA of the CDR3 is TGTGCCAGCAGCTTTAAAGTTACTAGCTCTACCTACAATGAGCAGTTCTTC.